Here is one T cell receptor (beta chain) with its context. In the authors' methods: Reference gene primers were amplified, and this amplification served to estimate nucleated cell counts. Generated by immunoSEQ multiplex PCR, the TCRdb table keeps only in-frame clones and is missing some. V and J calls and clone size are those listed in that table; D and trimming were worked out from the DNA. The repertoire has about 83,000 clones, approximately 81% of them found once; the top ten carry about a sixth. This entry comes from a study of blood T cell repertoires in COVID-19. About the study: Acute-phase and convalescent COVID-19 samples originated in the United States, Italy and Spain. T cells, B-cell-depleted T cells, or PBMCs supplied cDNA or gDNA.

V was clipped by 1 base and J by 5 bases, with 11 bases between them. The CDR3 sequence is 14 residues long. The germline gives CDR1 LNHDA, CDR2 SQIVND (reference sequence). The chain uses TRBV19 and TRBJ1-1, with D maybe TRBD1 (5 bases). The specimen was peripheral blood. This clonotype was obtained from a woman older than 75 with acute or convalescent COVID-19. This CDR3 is CASSIVAGRTEAFF. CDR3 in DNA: TGTGCCAGTAGTATAGTGGCAGGGAGGACTGAAGCTTTCTTT.